The 17 T cell receptor beta chains below come from one sample, sequenced in a study of blood T cells in healthy people across ages. PCR was performed a second time for about 7 to 11 cycles using a sample-barcoded 5' primer and a J-beta primer mix. TCRdb reprocessed the 5' RACE reads via MiXCR and lists one record per CDR3 protein. The table has 910,000 or so distinct CDR3 sequences, roughly half seen once. Material: blood. Receptors originate from a woman aged 60-70 years in good health.

This clonotype was detected only once. The V and J genes are TRBV6-6 and TRBJ2-4; a weak D match, TRBD2 (5 bases). Trimming took 6 bases from V and 0 from J, leaving 18 bases between them. This CDR3 has 17 amino acids. CDR1 is MNHNY, CDR2 SVGAGI, per germline (reference sequence). The CDR3 coding sequence is TGTGCCAGCAGCCCCCTAGCTAGGGCCGTAGCCAAAAACATTCAGTACTTC. This gives the protein CASSPLARAVAKNIQYF.

The sample holds a few counts of this clonotype. This rearrangement joins TRBV7-2 to TRBJ2-5; 7 bases are a match to TRBD2. The end of the DNA is better explained by TRBJ2-7, so the J call may be wrong. The CDR3 covers 13 residues. Germline loops: CDR1 SGHTA, CDR2 FQGNSA. The CDR3 DNA is TGTGCCAGTCGGGAAGCGGGATCCTACGAGCAGTACTTC. It is translated as CASREAGSYEQYF.

This sequence joins TRBV5-1 and TRBJ2-7; perhaps TRBD1 as D (6 bases). TRBJ2-5 matches the DNA end more closely, so the J call is doubtful. The CDR3 totals 15 residues. Germline assignment: CDR1 SGHRS and CDR2 YFSETQ. The CDR3 sequence: CASSVLTGKWETQYF. The CDR3 coding sequence is TGCGCCAGCAGCGTGCTAACAGGGAAATGGGAGACCCAGTACTTC.

The chain joins TRBV28 to TRBJ1-4, with D perhaps matching TRBD1 (5 bases). This CDR3 has 16 residues. V lost 6 bases to trimming and J lost 5 bases, with 19 bases between them. Germline values: CDR1 MDHEN, CDR2 SYDVKM. This CDR3 reads CASRTSMGLKNEKLFF. As DNA, the CDR3 is TGTGCCAGCAGAACCTCAATGGGGCTGAAGAATGAAAAACTGTTTTTT.

With regard to this clonotype: The DNA is omitted, as the CDR3 cannot be located on it reliably, and the CDR3 follows TCRdb's listing. This chain links TRBV21-1 with TRBJ1-5; the DNA was not used to check the table's D call, TRBD1. TRBV21-1 is described as a pseudogene. 15 amino acids form the CDR3, both terminal residues included. The CDR3 loop reads CASSRVGTGNQPQHF.

This rearrangement joins TRBV3-1 to TRBJ2-3; TRBD2 matches at 7 bases. The junction had 14 bases not matched to a gene; V was cut back by 1 base and J by 4 bases. The CDR3 consists of 18 residues. The germline CDR1 and CDR2 sequences are LGHDT and YNNKEL (reference sequence). The CDR3 DNA reads TGTGCCAGCAGCCAAGGGGTAGCGGGTCTAGTTTTCGCAGATACGCAGTATTTT. Translating gives CASSQGVAGLVFADTQYF.

The V gene is TRBV16, the J gene TRBJ1-2; tentative D call: TRBD1 (5 bases). Trimming cost V 2 bases and J 6 bases, with 13 bases left between them. The CDR3 has 14 residues. Per the germline V gene, CDR1 is KGHSY and CDR2 is FQNENV. The CDR3 protein is CASSQHTQGDGYTF. CDR3 sequence (DNA): TGTGCCAGCAGCCAACATACGCAGGGCGATGGCTACACCTTC.

The chain joins TRBV11-2 to TRBJ2-7; TRBD1 matches at 9 bases. The J call is doubtful: the DNA matches TRBJ2-5 better. The CDR3 is 14 residues long. CDR1 and CDR2 (germline): SGHAT, FQNNGV. The DNA for the CDR3 is TGTGCCAGCAGGATACAGGGGGCGGGAGAGACCCAGTACTTC. Protein: CASRIQGAGETQYF.

The CDR3 loop reads CATSRDPYGASEGYIQYF. In DNA, the CDR3 is TGTGCCACCAGCAGAGACCCTTATGGGGCTAGCGAAGGATACATTCAGTACTTC. The rearrangement uses TRBV15 and TRBJ2-4, with D perhaps TRBD2 (6 bases). Germline CDR1 reads LNHNV; CDR2 reads YYDKDF (reference sequence). The V and J ends lost 0 bases and 8 bases respectively, with 23 bases between them. The CDR3 has 18 amino acids.

In its sample, this clonotype was seen once. V usage is TRBV12-3 or TRBV12-4 and J usage is TRBJ2-5; 8 nucleotides match TRBD1. V shed 2 bases and J 1 base; nucleotides not matched to a gene: 3. The CDR3 consists of 15 residues. The CDR3 DNA is TGTGCCAGCAGTTTACCCGGGACAGGCCAAGAGACCCAGTACTTC. Protein product: CASSLPGTGQETQYF.

This clonotype was recorded at least ten times. The rearrangement joins TRBV7-9 to TRBJ2-3; a weak D match, TRBD1 (5 bases). The CDR3 runs to 12 residues. Trimming took 5 bases from V and 4 from J, leaving 7 bases between them. Germline V gene data show CDR1 as SEHNR and CDR2 as FQNEAQ (reference sequence). CDR3 loop: CASSQGPDTQYF. The CDR3 bases are TGTGCCAGCAGCCAGGGCCCAGATACGCAGTATTTT.

The chain recombines TRBV11-2 with TRBJ2-1; D is unresolved. The length of the CDR3 is 16 residues. In germline, CDR1 is SGHAT, CDR2 FQNNGV. Between the trimmed V and J ends, which lost 4 bases and 5 bases, there was a span of 18 bases. The CDR3 DNA reads TGTGCCAGCAGCTCCCCCCGGGTGGGCCTCAACAATGAGCAGTTCTTC. Translation gives CASSSPRVGLNNEQFF. The full variable domain, completed using reference TRBV11-2 and TRBJ2-1, is EAGVAQSPRYKIIEKRQSVAFWCNPISGHATLYWYQQILGQGPKLLIQFQNNGVVDDSQLPKDRFSAERLKGVDSTLKIQPAKLEDSAVYLCASSSPRVGLNNEQFFGPGTRLTVL.

The V gene is TRBV30, the J gene TRBJ1-4; D is uncertain. The CDR3 is 12 amino acids. Trimming cost V 0 bases and J 8 bases, with 7 bases left between them. CDR1 GTSNPN and CDR2 SVGIG come from the germline V gene (reference sequence). CDR3 sequence reads: CAWSVLREKLFF. DNA for the CDR3: TGTGCCTGGAGTGTTTTGCGGGAAAAACTGTTTTTT.

The chain recombines TRBV29-1 with TRBJ2-5; D possibly corresponds to TRBD1 (6 bases). Germline lookup yields CDR1 SQVTM and CDR2 ANQGSEA. The CDR3 consists of 13 residues. Trimming removed 4 bases from V and 3 bases from J, with 12 bases in between. The CDR3 loop is CSVAQTGKETQYF. CDR3 sequence (DNA): TGCAGCGTTGCCCAGACAGGAAAAGAGACCCAGTACTTC.

The chain uses TRBV4-3 and TRBJ2-1, with 11 bases identical to TRBD2. The germline V gene has CDR1 LGHNA and CDR2 YSLEER. V was pared by 4 bases and J by 4 bases, with 9 bases of the junction left unmatched. There are 17 residues in the CDR3. The CDR3 loop reads CASSPRLAGLDYNEQFF. CDR3 bases: TGCGCCAGCAGCCCCAGACTAGCGGGATTGGATTACAATGAGCAGTTCTTC.

This rearrangement joins TRBV6-2 or TRBV6-3 to TRBJ2-2; 13 bases are shared with TRBD2. The trim removed 6 bases at V and 0 bases at J, leaving 7 bases unmatched. The CDR3 is made up of 18 amino acids. Germline lookup yields CDR1 MNHEY and CDR2 SVGEGT. The CDR3 DNA follows: TGTGCCAGCAGGAGGACTAGCGGGAGTCTATCGAACACCGGGGAGCTGTTTTTT. It codes for CASRRTSGSLSNTGELFF.

The CDR3 nucleotides read TGTGCCAGCACCACTCGGAGGGGTTCTGGCTACACCTTC. This sequence encodes CASTTRRGSGYTF. The chain couples TRBV12-3 or TRBV12-4 to TRBJ1-2, with a weak D call TRBD1 (5 bases). V was pared by 7 bases and J by 7 bases, with 16 bases between. The CDR3 is 13 amino acids.